Below are 15 T cell receptor beta chains sequenced from a single sample in a study of CD8 T cells in Susac syndrome. Random hexamers were used to reverse transcribe the RNA input (0.5 to 1 ug). MiXCR was run by TCRdb on the immunoSEQ multiplex PCR reads, yielding one entry per CDR3 protein. This table has around 80,000 distinct CDR3 sequences, under 95% appearing once. Specimen: CD8+ T cells from PBMCs. Receptor source: a human donor with Susac syndrome.

V gene TRBV19 combines with J gene TRBJ1-5; D gene ambiguous. V was trimmed by 2 bases and J by 5 bases, leaving 16 bases between them. The CDR3 contains 16 residues. Per the germline V gene, CDR1 is LNHDA and CDR2 is SQIVND (reference sequence). In nucleotides, the CDR3 is TGTGCCAGTAGTATATTGAGCAGCCTTAGACATCAGCCCCAGCATTTT. Amino acids: CASSILSSLRHQPQHF.

The chain combines TRBV30 with TRBJ1-2, with D unclear. CDR1 and CDR2 (germline): GTSNPN, SVGIG (reference sequence). V shed 2 bases and J shed 3 bases, with 13 bases lying between them. CDR3 length equals 14 residues. CDR3 coding DNA: TGTGCCTGGAGTTGGTCGACTGGTGACTATGGCTACACCTTC. Encoded protein: CAWSWSTGDYGYTF.

J is TRBJ2-1 and V is TRBV6-1, with TRBD2 identical over 11 bases. After removal of 6 bases from V and 4 bases from J, the junction contained 11 bases not matched to a gene. Germline lookup yields CDR1 MNHNS and CDR2 SASEGT. The CDR3 length is 17 residues. The CDR3 DNA is TGTGCCAGCAGCTCTAGCGGGGGGCCATACCTATACAATGAGCAGTTCTTC. Translation gives CASSSSGGPYLYNEQFF.

The V call is TRBV29-1, the J call TRBJ2-5; the match to TRBD1 covers 11 bases. This CDR3 spans 14 amino acids. Unmatched junction bases numbered 3, after V lost 2 bases and J lost 4 bases. CDR1 is SQVTM and CDR2 is ANQGSEA in the germline V gene. The chain's CDR3 is CSVELGQGGETQYF. CDR3 nucleotide sequence: TGCAGCGTTGAATTGGGACAGGGGGGAGAGACCCAGTACTTC.

The chain links TRBV9 to TRBJ2-3; D tentatively reads TRBD1 or TRBD2 (5 bases each). In germline, CDR1 is SGDLS, CDR2 YYNGEE. The CDR3 loop spans 12 amino acids. V lost 7 bases and J lost 7, with 13 bases in between. In DNA form, the CDR3 reads TGTGCCAGCGAGGGACGAGCGAATACGCAGTATTTT. This codes for CASEGRANTQYF.

The chain links TRBV18 to TRBJ2-3; D gene unclear. This CDR3 is 16 amino acids long. V was shortened by 0 bases and J by 2 bases, with 12 bases between the two germline ends. Germline V gives CDR1 KGHSH, CDR2 LQKENI. Here the CDR3 DNA reads TGTGCCAGCTCACCACCGAACAGTAGATACACAGATACGCAGTATTTT. This translates into CASSPPNSRYTDTQYF.

This clonotype was seen just once. The V call is TRBV3-1, the J call TRBJ2-3, with 8 bases matching TRBD1. The CDR3 contains 16 residues. J was trimmed by 1 base and V by 3 bases; bases with no gene match: 6. Germline V CDR1 and CDR2: LGHDT, YNNKEL (reference sequence). CDR3 bases: TGTGCCAGCAGCCACCATCCGGGACAGGGCACAGATACGCAGTATTTT. Encoded protein: CASSHHPGQGTDTQYF.

The chain combines TRBV2 with TRBJ1-2; D gene ambiguous. With 5 bases removed from V and 5 bases from J, the gap between germline ends came to 9 bases. This CDR3 region has 12 residues. Germline CDR1 and CDR2: SNHLY and FYNNEI. CDR3 in amino acids: CASSMHEYGYTF. Here the CDR3 DNA reads TGTGCCAGCAGTATGCATGAATATGGCTACACCTTC.

Only one count was recorded for this clonotype. The chain is built from TRBV7-9 and TRBJ2-7, with D uncertain. V was shortened by 0 bases and J by 4 bases, with 7 bases between the two germline ends. The CDR3 is made up of 13 amino acids. In germline, CDR1 is SEHNR, CDR2 FQNEAQ (reference sequence). CDR3 in amino acids: CASSLASRYEQYF. The CDR3 bases are TGTGCCAGCAGCTTAGCTAGCAGGTACGAGCAGTACTTC.

The rearrangement links TRBV7-2 to TRBJ1-1; 7 nucleotides align to TRBD1. CDR1 and CDR2 from the germline V gene are SGHTA and FQGNSA. The CDR3 length is 15 residues. Germline trimming cut 5 bases from V and 0 bases from J; bases unmatched to any gene: 6. CDR3 DNA sequence: TGTGCCAGCAGCCCTAGACAGGGAGTGAACACTGAAGCTTTCTTT. It encodes CASSPRQGVNTEAFF.

The chain has TRBV2 and TRBJ2-5; 7 nucleotides align to TRBD1. This CDR3 contains 12 residues. CDR1 SNHLY and CDR2 FYNNEI come from the germline V gene. Trimming removed 10 bases from V and 1 base from J; junction bases left unmatched: 3. The CDR3 loop reads CANRGPQETQYF. CDR3 DNA: TGTGCCAACAGGGGCCCCCAAGAGACCCAGTACTTC.

The chain couples TRBV11-2 to TRBJ1-1; TRBD1 might be the D (6 bases). Germline V gives CDR1 SGHAT, CDR2 FQNNGV. Deletions cut 0 bases from V and 1 base from J, with 12 bases between. The CDR3 spans 16 residues. DNA for the CDR3: TGTGCCAGCAGCTTAGATATAGAGGGGGGGAACACTGAAGCTTTCTTT. As protein: CASSLDIEGGNTEAFF.

V is TRBV6-5 and J is TRBJ1-1; D gene uncertain. V was clipped by 0 bases and J by 0 bases, with 5 bases between them. This CDR3 has 14 amino acids. Germline CDR1 and CDR2: MNHEY and SVGAGI. CDR3 DNA sequence: TGTGCCAGCAGTTACTCGATTCTGAACACTGAAGCTTTCTTT. This codes for CASSYSILNTEAFF.

The V call is TRBV4-1, the J call TRBJ2-1; D remains ambiguous. The CDR3 runs 15 residues. Germline V gene lookup returns CDR1 MGHRA and CDR2 YSYEKL. V was cut by 2 bases and J by 0 bases, with 8 bases left in between. The CDR3 region is CASSQPWSSYNEQFF. CDR3 sequence (DNA): TGCGCCAGCAGCCAACCTTGGAGCTCCTACAATGAGCAGTTCTTC.

The count of this clonotype is one. The chain carries TRBV30 and TRBJ1-3; D ambiguous. The CDR3 has 11 amino acids. V lost 2 bases to trimming and J lost 4 bases, with 3 bases between them. CDR1 and CDR2 (germline): GTSNPN, SVGIG (reference sequence). As DNA, the CDR3 is TGTGCCTGGAGTTCCGGAAACACCATATATTTT. The encoded protein is CAWSSGNTIYF.